The rows below give T cell receptor beta chains drawn from one sample of a study of cytomegalovirus exposure and HLA in healthy donors. TCRdb's table, derived via immunoSEQ multiplex PCR, lists solely in-frame clones and lacks some. The data show 150,000 to 170,000 clones, around 80% seen once. The sequenced material came from PBMCs. The receptors were gathered from a man aged 30-40 years in good health and CMV-seropositive. The CDR3 runs from the conserved cysteine through the conserved F or W. D genes are given only for firm matches. Size tells how often a clone was seen (once, few, many) or the class of an expanded clone, and some rows leave it out.

size | J | D | V | CDR3 | DNA
. | TRBJ2-6 | . | TRBV27 | CASSLRNLRGAGANVLTF | TGTGCCAGCAGTTTAAGGAATCTCAGGGGCGCTGGGGCCAACGTCCTGACTTTC
once | TRBJ1-2 | TRBD1 | TRBV19 | CASSIEPDRGLYGYTF | TGTGCCAGTAGTATCGAGCCGGACAGGGGTTTATATGGCTACACCTTC
once | TRBJ2-7 | TRBD2 | TRBV7-2 | CASSQKRGGTSGLYEQYF | TGTGCCAGCAGCCAAAAGAGGGGGGGGACTAGCGGGTTATACGAGCAGTACTTC
. | TRBJ2-7 | . | TRBV15 | CATSRDDRTARIPNEQYF | TGTGCCACCAGCAGAGATGATCGGACAGCACGAATCCCTAACGAGCAGTACTTC
. | TRBJ2-5 | TRBD2 | TRBV5-1 | CASSRVGGFQETQYF | TGCGCCAGCAGCCGCGTCGGGGGGTTCCAAGAGACCCAGTACTTC
. | TRBJ2-5 | TRBD1 | TRBV19 | CASSATGVFSETQYF | TGTGCCAGTAGTGCGACAGGGGTTTTTTCGGAGACCCAGTACTTC
. | TRBJ2-6 | . | TRBV27 | CASSPTGAGANVLTF | TGTGCCAGCAGTCCCACGGGGGCTGGGGCCAACGTCCTGACTTTC
. | TRBJ1-5 | . | TRBV29-1 | CSVEGEGNQPQHF | TGCAGCGTTGAGGGGGAGGGCAATCAGCCCCAGCATTTT
. | TRBJ2-3 | . | TRBV19 | CASTSIAAVGDTQYF | TGTGCCAGTACGAGTATAGCGGCAGTCGGAGATACGCAGTATTTT
. | TRBJ1-2 | TRBD1 | TRBV15 | CATSRDKTGNYGYTF | TGTGCCACCAGCAGAGATAAGACAGGGAACTATGGCTACACCTTC
. | TRBJ2-7 | TRBD2 | TRBV19 | CASSRTSGSYEQYF | TGTGCCAGTAGCCGGACTAGCGGGAGCTACGAGCAGTACTTC
. | TRBJ2-5 | . | TRBV30 | CAWTGPYQETQYF | TGTGCCTGGACAGGTCCGTACCAAGAGACCCAGTACTTC
. | TRBJ1-1 | . | TRBV28 | CASSSMNTEAFF | TGTGCCAGCAGTTCCATGAACACTGAAGCTTTCTTT
few | TRBJ1-5 | . | TRBV5-4 | CASSLYGASNQPQHF | TGTGCCAGCAGCTTGTATGGGGCTAGCAATCAGCCCCAGCATTTT
once | TRBJ1-1 | . | TRBV21-1 | CASSKRLRHNNTEAFF | TGTGCCAGCAGCAAACGGCTCAGGCATAATAACACTGAAGCTTTCTTT
. | TRBJ2-7 | TRBD2 | TRBV5-4 | CASSAGLAGGGSYEQYF | TGTGCCAGCAGCGCCGGACTAGCGGGAGGAGGATCCTACGAGCAGTACTTC
few | TRBJ2-5 | TRBD1 | TRBV28 | CASKPGGSETQYF | TGTGCCAGCAAACCAGGGGGATCCGAGACCCAGTACTTC
. | TRBJ1-1 | TRBD1 | TRBV6-1 | CASSDLDRVLFTEAFF | TGTGCCAGCAGTGACCTAGACAGGGTATTATTCACTGAAGCTTTCTTT
. | TRBJ2-7 | TRBD2 | TRBV27 | CASSWAGVSYEQYF | TGTGCCAGCAGTTGGGCGGGAGTGAGCTACGAGCAGTACTTC
few | TRBJ2-7 | TRBD2 | TRBV4-2 | CASSQELAGGKDEQYF | TGTGCCAGCAGCCAAGAACTAGCGGGAGGCAAGGACGAGCAGTACTTC
once | TRBJ1-2 | . | TRBV10-3 | CAISGSGARGSTRDGYTF | TGTGCCATCAGTGGGTCAGGGGCGCGAGGAAGTACCAGGGATGGCTACACCTTC
. | TRBJ2-5 | TRBD1 | TRBV7-8 | CASSLVIGTEETQYF | TGTGCCAGCAGCTTAGTGATCGGGACAGAAGAGACCCAGTACTTC
. | TRBJ2-1 | TRBD2 | TRBV6-5 | CASTVTSGNVNGQFF | TGTGCCAGCACGGTGACTAGCGGGAATGTCAATGGGCAGTTCTTC
. | TRBJ1-3 | . | TRBV6-6 | CASSPGNSGNTIYF | TGTGCCAGCAGTCCGGGGAACTCTGGAAACACCATATATTTT
. | TRBJ2-5 | TRBD2 | TRBV7-8 | CASSTTSGRSETQYF | TGTGCCAGCAGCACCACTAGCGGGAGGTCAGAGACCCAGTACTTC
once | TRBJ2-6 | . | TRBV28 | CASSSSGVLGANVLTF | TGTGCCAGCAGTTCATCAGGGGTGTTAGGGGCCAACGTCCTGACTTTC
. | TRBJ2-2 | . | TRBV18 | CASSPRTAISTGELFF | TGTGCCAGCTCCCCCCGGACAGCGATTTCCACCGGGGAGCTGTTTTTT
. | TRBJ2-3 | . | TRBV28 | CASSPSGGGSTDTQYF | TGTGCCAGCAGTCCCAGTGGTGGCGGGAGCACAGATACGCAGTATTTT
. | TRBJ2-1 | . | TRBV14 | CASSQGELLGEFF | TGTGCCAGCAGCCAAGGAGAATTACTCGGGGAGTTCTTC
. | TRBJ2-7 | . | TRBV6-1 | CASLQSEQYF | TGTGCCAGTCTACAGAGCGAGCAGTACTTC
. | TRBJ2-3 | . | TRBV29-1 | CSARTDTQYF | TGCAGCGCTCGGACAGATACGCAGTATTTT
. | TRBJ1-1 | . | TRBV5-1 | CASSWGVSNTEAFF | TGCGCCAGCAGCTGGGGGGTTTCGAACACTGAAGCTTTCTTT
few | TRBJ1-4 | TRBD1 | TRBV27 | CASSGDRATNEKLFF | TGTGCCAGCAGTGGCGACAGGGCAACTAATGAAAAACTGTTTTTT
. | TRBJ2-7 | TRBD2 | TRBV6-1 | CASRAGLAGFNEQYF | TGTGCCAGCAGGGCAGGACTAGCGGGATTCAACGAGCAGTACTTC
. | TRBJ2-1 | TRBD2 | TRBV6-5 | CASSQSGLVGGEQFF | TGTGCCAGCAGCCAATCGGGACTAGTTGGTGGTGAGCAGTTCTTC
. | TRBJ2-7 | . | TRBV5-4 | CASSRGSGGINYEQYF | TGTGCCAGCAGCCGAGGTTCCGGGGGTATAAATTACGAGCAGTACTTC
. | TRBJ2-7 | . | TRBV5-1 | CASRTWEIPYEQYF | TGCGCCAGCAGAACGTGGGAGATCCCCTACGAGCAGTACTTC
. | TRBJ2-3 | TRBD2 | TRBV7-3 | CASSSKGLYDTQYF | TGTGCCAGCAGCTCAAAGGGACTATACGATACGCAGTATTTT
many | TRBJ1-1 | TRBD1 | TRBV28 | CASSPPHRGAEAFF | TGTGCCAGCAGTCCACCCCACAGGGGGGCTGAAGCTTTCTTT